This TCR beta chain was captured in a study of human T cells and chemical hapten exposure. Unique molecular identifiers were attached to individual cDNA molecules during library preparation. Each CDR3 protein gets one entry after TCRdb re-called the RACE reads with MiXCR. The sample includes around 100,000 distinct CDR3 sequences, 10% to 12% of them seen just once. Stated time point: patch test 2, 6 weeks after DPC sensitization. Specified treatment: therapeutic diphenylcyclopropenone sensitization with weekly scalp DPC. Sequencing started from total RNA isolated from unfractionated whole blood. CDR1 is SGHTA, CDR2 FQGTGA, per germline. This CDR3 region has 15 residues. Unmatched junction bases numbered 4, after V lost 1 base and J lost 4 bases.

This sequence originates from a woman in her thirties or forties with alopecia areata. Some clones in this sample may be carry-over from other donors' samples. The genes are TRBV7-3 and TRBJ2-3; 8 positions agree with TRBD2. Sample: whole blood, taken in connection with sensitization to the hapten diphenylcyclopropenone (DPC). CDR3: CASSLMTGGADTQYF. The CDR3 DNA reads TGTGCCAGCAGCTTAATGACCGGGGGGGCAGATACGCAGTATTTT.